The rows below give T cell receptor beta chains drawn from one sample of a study of blood T cell repertoires in COVID-19. Profiling relied on immunoSEQ multiplex PCR, and the TCRdb table lists in-frame clones only, not all of them. The sample has about half a million clones; approximately 92% are singletons. Material for sequencing was peripheral blood. Receptor source: a man between 18 and 35 years old with COVID-19, enrolled during active disease. Both conserved end residues are part of each CDR3. A D gene is named only where the DNA matches it firmly. Only part of the rows carry a size: once, few, many, or a class if the clone is expanded.

NA,TRBV27,TRBD2,TRBJ2-1,CASRSSGRAYEQFF,TGTGCCAGCAGATCTAGCGGGAGGGCCTATGAGCAGTTCTTC
once,TRBV18,TRBD1,TRBJ2-7,CASGGQGGYEQYF,TGTGCCAGCGGGGGACAGGGTGGGTACGAGCAGTACTTC
NA,TRBV7-3,TRBD2,TRBJ2-7,CASSSLAGGYEQYF,TGTGCCAGCAGCTCACTAGCGGGAGGCTACGAGCAGTACTTC
NA,TRBV18,NA,TRBJ2-7,CASSAGSHYEQYF,TGTGCCAGCTCTGCCGGGTCACACTACGAGCAGTACTTC
once,TRBV11-2,TRBD2,TRBJ2-1,CASSRGTSGYNEQFF,TGTGCCAGCAGCCGAGGGACTAGCGGTTACAATGAGCAGTTCTTC
NA,TRBV5-4,NA,TRBJ2-1,CASSLGRGSSYNEQFF,TGTGCCAGCAGCTTGGGTCGGGGAAGCTCCTACAATGAGCAGTTCTTC
NA,TRBV15,NA,TRBJ1-1,CATSRRQALNTEAFF,TGTGCCACCAGCCGAAGACAGGCGTTGAACACTGAAGCTTTCTTT
NA,TRBV15,NA,TRBJ2-5,CATSGYGSRLEETQYF,TGTGCCACCAGCGGTTACGGGAGTCGATTGGAGGAGACCCAGTACTTC
NA,TRBV18,TRBD1,TRBJ1-1,CASSSDRENEAFF,TGTGCCAGCTCAAGTGACAGGGAAAATGAAGCTTTCTTT
NA,TRBV10-2,TRBD1,TRBJ1-1,CASSDWPQQGGSAFF,TGCGCCAGCAGTGATTGGCCCCAGCAGGGGGGATCAGCTTTCTTT
NA,TRBV19,NA,TRBJ2-1,CASSMNSEYNEQFF,TGTGCCAGTAGTATGAATAGCGAGTACAATGAGCAGTTCTTC